This TCR beta chain was found in a study of shared clonotypes between healthy human individuals. General study results and limits: Investigators collected only blood, and repertoires in tissues likely differ. The generation probabilities recorded for non-shared clonotypes fell below those of clonotypes shared by all four donors.

V was cut by 0 bases and J by 7 bases, with 11 bases left in between. Germline V CDR1 and CDR2: SGHDT, YYEEEE. This CDR3 spans 14 amino acids. Selected positively for CCR7 and CD45RO-negative, naive CD8 cells excluded terminally differentiated effector memory CD45RA+ cells. Donors included only healthy HIV-negative adults lacking recent acute infections or vaccinations. Comments on this clone: Its specificity is not known.

Assay used: immunoSEQ multiplex PCR; TCRdb lists only in-frame clones, some missing. The data hold approximately 600,000 clones, with approximately 96% observed a single time. Sequenced input: naive CD8+ T cells sorted from blood. The clonotype originates from a woman aged 25 to 45 in good health. V and J are TRBV5-6 and TRBJ2-1, with no clear D. CDR3 DNA sequence: TGTGCCAGCAGCTTGGATCGGTGGCCTAATGAGCAGTTCTTC. Protein product: CASSLDRWPNEQFF.